This T cell receptor beta chain was sequenced in a study of T cells expressing NK-cell markers. TCRdb reanalyzed the 5' RACE reads, giving one entry per CDR3 protein sequence and no DNA. The listing records a few hundred thousand distinct CDR3 sequences. Worth noting for this clonotype: Its antigen is as yet unknown.

Overall study results and limits: Whether expanded NKG2C+ T cell clones were HCMV specific stayed uncertain.

The germline CDR1 and CDR2 sequences are SGHRS and YFSETQ. CDR3 length: 16 residues. The chain is built from TRBV5-1 and TRBJ2-1; TCRdb's D call, TRBD1, is unchecked because there is no DNA. The sequenced sample was blood T cells: a sorted CD56 or NKG2C T cell subset, CD4+ or CD8+ T cells, or bulk PBMC T cells (not recorded which). The sequence came from a man aged 18-30 years in good health. The CDR3 sequence: CASSLNLPQGSNEQFF.